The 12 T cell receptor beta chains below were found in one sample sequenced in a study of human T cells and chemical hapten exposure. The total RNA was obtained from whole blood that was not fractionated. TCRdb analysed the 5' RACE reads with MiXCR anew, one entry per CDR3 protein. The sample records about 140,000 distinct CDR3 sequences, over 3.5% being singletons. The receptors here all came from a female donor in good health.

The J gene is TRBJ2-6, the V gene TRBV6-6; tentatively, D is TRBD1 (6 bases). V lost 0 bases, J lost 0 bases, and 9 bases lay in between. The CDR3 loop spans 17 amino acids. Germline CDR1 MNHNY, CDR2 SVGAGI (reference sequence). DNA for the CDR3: TGTGCCAGCAGTTACTCACAGGGCCCCTCTGGGGCCAACGTCCTGACTTTC. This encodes CASSYSQGPSGANVLTF.

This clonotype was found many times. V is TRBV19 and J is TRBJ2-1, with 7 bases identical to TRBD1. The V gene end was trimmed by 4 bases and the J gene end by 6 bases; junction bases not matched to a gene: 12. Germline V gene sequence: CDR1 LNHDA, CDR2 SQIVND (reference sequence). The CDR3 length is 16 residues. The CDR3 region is CASSRVRTGVFNEQFF. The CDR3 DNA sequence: TGTGCCAGTAGTAGGGTCCGGACAGGTGTTTTCAATGAGCAGTTCTTC.

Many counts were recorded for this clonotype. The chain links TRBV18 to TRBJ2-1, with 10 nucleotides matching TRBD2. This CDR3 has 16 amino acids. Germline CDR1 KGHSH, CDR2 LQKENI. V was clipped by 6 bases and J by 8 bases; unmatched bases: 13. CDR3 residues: CASSRSGGAVSDEQFF. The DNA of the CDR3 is TGTGCCAGCTCCCGGAGCGGGGGGGCCGTTAGCGATGAGCAGTTCTTC.

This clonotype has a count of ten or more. CDR3 residues: CASIPLTGVVTEAFF. The CDR3 bases are TGTGCCAGCATTCCGTTGACGGGCGTCGTCACTGAAGCTTTCTTT. J is TRBJ1-1 and V is TRBV27; no firm D call. The CDR3 runs 15 residues. Per germline, CDR1 MNHEY and CDR2 SMNVEV (reference sequence). V lost 7 bases, J lost 4 bases, and 19 bases lay in between.

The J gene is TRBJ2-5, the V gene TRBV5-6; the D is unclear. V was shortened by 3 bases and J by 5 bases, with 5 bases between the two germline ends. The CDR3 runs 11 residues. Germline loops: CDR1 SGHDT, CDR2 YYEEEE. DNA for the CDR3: TGTGCCAGCAGCTGGCTTGAGACCCAGTACTTC. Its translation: CASSWLETQYF.

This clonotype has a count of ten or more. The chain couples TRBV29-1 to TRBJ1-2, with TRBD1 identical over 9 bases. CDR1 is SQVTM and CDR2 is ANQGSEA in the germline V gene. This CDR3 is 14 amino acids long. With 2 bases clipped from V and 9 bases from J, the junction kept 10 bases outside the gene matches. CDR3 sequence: CSVELGTGSRSYTF. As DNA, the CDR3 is TGCAGCGTTGAATTGGGGACAGGGAGCCGTAGCTACACCTTC.

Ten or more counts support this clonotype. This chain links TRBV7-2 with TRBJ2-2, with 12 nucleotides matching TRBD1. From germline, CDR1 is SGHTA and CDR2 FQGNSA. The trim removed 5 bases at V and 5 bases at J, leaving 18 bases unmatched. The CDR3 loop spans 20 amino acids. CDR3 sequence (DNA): TGTGCCAGCAGCCATCCCAGGGGGACAGGGGGCATGAGACAGACCGGGGAGCTGTTTTTT. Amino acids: CASSHPRGTGGMRQTGELFF.

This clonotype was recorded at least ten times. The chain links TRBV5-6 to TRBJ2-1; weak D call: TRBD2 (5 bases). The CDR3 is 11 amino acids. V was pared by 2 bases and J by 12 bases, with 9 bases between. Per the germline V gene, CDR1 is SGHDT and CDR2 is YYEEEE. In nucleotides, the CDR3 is TGTGCCAGCAGCTTCACGGGGAGGCAGTTCTTC. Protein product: CASSFTGRQFF.

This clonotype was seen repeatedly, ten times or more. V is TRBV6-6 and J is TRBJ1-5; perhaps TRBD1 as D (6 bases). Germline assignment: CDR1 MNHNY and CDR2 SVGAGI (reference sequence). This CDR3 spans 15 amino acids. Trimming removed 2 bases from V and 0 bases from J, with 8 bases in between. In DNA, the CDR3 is TGTGCCAGCAGTTACCCCAGGGGTAGCAATCAGCCCCAGCATTTT. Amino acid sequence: CASSYPRGSNQPQHF.

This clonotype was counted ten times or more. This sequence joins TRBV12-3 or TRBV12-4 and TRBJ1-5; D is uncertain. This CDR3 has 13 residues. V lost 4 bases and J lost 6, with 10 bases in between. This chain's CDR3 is CASSSGLGQPQHF. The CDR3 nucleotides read TGTGCCAGCAGTTCTGGCTTGGGTCAGCCCCAGCATTTT.

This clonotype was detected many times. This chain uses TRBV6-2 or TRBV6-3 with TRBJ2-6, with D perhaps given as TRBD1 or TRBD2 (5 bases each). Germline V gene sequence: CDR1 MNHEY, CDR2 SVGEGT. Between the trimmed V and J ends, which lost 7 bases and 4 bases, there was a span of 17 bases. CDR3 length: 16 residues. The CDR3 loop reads CASTQRGDAGANVLTF. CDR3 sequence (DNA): TGTGCCAGCACCCAGAGAGGGGATGCAGGGGCCAACGTCCTGACTTTC.

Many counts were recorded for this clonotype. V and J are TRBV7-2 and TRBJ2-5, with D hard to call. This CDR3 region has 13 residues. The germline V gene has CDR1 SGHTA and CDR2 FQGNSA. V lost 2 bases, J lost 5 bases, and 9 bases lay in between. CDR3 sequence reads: CASSLSLGETQYF. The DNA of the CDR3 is TGTGCCAGCAGCTTATCCTTGGGCGAGACCCAGTACTTC.